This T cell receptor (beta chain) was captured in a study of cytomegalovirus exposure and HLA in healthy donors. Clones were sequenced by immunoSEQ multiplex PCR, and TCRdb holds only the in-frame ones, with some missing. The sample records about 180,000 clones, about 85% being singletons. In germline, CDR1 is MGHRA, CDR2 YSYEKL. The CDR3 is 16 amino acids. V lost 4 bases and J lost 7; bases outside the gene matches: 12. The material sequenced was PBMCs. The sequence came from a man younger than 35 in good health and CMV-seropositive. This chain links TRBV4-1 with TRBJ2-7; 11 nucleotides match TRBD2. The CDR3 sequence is CASSPVTSGSLREQYF. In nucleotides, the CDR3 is TGCGCCAGCAGCCCTGTCACTAGCGGGAGCTTAAGGGAGCAGTACTTC.